This TCR beta chain was observed in a study of PD-1 blockade in mismatch repair-deficient tumors. The wider study: Patients had approximately 12 mismatch repair-deficient cancer types, all previously treated and progressing.

Some clones are missing from TCRdb's copy, which holds only in-frame ones; the method was immunoSEQ multiplex PCR. This sample yields under 95,000 clones, of which about 85% are seen a single time; more than 2.5% belongs to the top ten. In germline, CDR1 is SGHTA, CDR2 FQGTGA. Trimming left V 2 bases short and J 3 bases short, with 13 bases between. This CDR3 region has 15 residues. PCR or immunohistochemistry showed mismatch repair deficiency in every enrolled patient. The TCR-sequenced patients were a few responders to pembrolizumab. About this clone: The target antigen is unknown.

The study's findings and limits: Rapid post-treatment expansion, then contraction, generally preceding radiologic response, marked tumor-resident clones.

Sample: peripheral blood, taken 12 weeks after starting pembrolizumab. This receptor was taken from an adult with mismatch repair-deficient cancer. The rearrangement joins TRBV7-3 to TRBJ1-1; possible D gene TRBD1, 5 bases. The CDR3 loop is CASSLWGTIDTEAFF. Written as DNA, the CDR3 is TGTGCCAGCAGCTTATGGGGGACGATTGACACTGAAGCTTTCTTT.